This T cell receptor beta chain was found in a study of technical replicates of blood from a handful of donors (TCRdb year 2017). Note on this clone: The antigen it binds to is not known. No quality values exist for individual bases; no much larger clone is one base distant.

From V the trimming removes 2 bases and from J it removes 9 bases, while the gene matches leave 14 bases of the junction unaccounted for. The CDR3, from cysteine to phenylalanine, totals 16 residues. Of the read, only the CDR3 DNA is kept; its 48 bases are in frame from base 1. Per the germline V gene, MDHEN is the CDR1 and SYDVKM is the CDR2. Library creation used the immunoSEQ multiplex PCR assay. The table was pulled from immuneACCESS by TCRdb, which kept in-frame rearrangements only. Such tables lose some clones; where checked, under half of the loss comes from unresolved V genes, and the rest has no known cause. Recorded for this sample are about 93,000 clones; roughly 96% of them occurred a single time. Approximately 0.26% of the sample is taken by the ten largest.

The specimen sequenced was T cells isolated from PBMCs. The receptor was derived from a human donor in good health. The chain joins TRBV28 to TRBJ2-5; TRBD1 agrees with 8 junctional bases. The CDR3 here reads CASSLPPGGGGKAQYF. The DNA sequence is given as TGTGCCAGCAGTTTACCCCCAGGGGGCGGTGGGAAGGCCCAGTACTTC.